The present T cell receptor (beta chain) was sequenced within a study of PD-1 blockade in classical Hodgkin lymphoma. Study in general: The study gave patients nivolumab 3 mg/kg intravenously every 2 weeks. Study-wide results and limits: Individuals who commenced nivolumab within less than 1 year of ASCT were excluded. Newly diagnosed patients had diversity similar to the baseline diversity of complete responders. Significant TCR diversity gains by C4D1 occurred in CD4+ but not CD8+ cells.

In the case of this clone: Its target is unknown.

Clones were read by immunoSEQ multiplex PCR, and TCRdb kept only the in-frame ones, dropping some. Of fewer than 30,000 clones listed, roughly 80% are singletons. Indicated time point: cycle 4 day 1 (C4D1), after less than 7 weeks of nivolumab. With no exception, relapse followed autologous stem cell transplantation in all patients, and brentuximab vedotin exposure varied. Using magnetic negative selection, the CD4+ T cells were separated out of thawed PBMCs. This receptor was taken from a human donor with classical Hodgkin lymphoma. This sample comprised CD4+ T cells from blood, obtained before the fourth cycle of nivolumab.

The CDR3 here is CASRTWTANYGYTF. The CDR3 DNA sequence: TGTGCCAGCAGAACATGGACAGCAAACTATGGCTACACCTTC. This chain links TRBV6-5 with TRBJ1-2; tentative D call: TRBD1 (6 bases). The length of the CDR3 is 14 residues. V lost 6 bases to trimming and J lost 2 bases, with 13 bases between them. Germline V CDR1 and CDR2: MNHEY, SVGAGI.